This T cell receptor beta chain stems from a study of T cell responses to AZD1222 COVID-19 vaccine. Overall study results and limits: Mostly white British, mostly female donors; authors suggested clonal diversity may be underestimated.

This clone was seen only once. The antigen is not known. Only in-frame clones appear in the TCRdb table, and some are missing; sequencing was by immunoSEQ multiplex PCR. The table shows about 150,000 clones, with about 92% occurring only once. The source material was peripheral blood, sampled 28 days after the second AZD1222 dose. The sequence derives from an adult who received the AZD1222 COVID-19 vaccine.

The CDR3 loop reads CASSQVVGEGTEAFF. Written as DNA, the CDR3 is TGTGCCAGCAGCCAAGTGGTGGGGGAGGGAACTGAAGCTTTCTTT. The chain combines TRBV3-1 (or the pseudogene TRBV3-2) with TRBJ1-1, with TRBD1 as a possible D gene (5 bases). The V and J ends lost 1 base and 5 bases respectively, with 14 bases between them. Germline CDR1 is LGHDT and CDR2 is YNNKEL (reference sequence). The CDR3 runs 15 residues.